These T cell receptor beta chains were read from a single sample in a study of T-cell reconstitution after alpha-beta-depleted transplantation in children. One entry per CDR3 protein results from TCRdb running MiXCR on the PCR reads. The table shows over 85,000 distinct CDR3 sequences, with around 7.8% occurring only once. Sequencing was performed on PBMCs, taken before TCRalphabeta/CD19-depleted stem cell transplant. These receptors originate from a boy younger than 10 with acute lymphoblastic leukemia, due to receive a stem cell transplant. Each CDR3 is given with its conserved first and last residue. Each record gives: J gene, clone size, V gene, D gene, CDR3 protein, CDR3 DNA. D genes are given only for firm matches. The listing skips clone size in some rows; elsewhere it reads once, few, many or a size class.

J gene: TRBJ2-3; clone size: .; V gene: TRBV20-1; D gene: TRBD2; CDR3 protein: CSARSPARLAGLTDTQYF; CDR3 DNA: TGCAGTGCTAGGTCCCCAGCCCGACTAGCGGGCCTCACAGATACGCAGTATTTT
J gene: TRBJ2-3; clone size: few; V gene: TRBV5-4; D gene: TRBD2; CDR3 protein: CASSSGGGATDTQYF; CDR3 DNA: TGTGCCAGCAGCTCCGGCGGGGGGGCCACAGATACGCAGTATTTT
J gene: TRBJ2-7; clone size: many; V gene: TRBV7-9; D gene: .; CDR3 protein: CASTKSANRAVEQYF; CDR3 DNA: TGTGCCAGCACCAAATCGGCCAACAGGGCGGTCGAGCAGTACTTC
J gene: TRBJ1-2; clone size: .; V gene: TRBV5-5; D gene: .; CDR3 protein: CASSPQGAYGYTF; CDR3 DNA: TGTGCCAGCAGCCCACAGGGCGCCTATGGCTACACCTTC
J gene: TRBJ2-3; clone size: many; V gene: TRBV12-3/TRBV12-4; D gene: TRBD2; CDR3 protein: CASRMTSGDTDTQYF; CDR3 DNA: TGTGCCAGCAGGATGACTAGCGGGGACACAGATACGCAGTATTTT
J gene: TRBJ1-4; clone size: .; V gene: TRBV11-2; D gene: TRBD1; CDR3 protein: CASSFGQGRSEKLFF; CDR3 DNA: TGTGCCAGCAGCTTCGGACAGGGACGGAGTGAAAAACTGTTTTTT
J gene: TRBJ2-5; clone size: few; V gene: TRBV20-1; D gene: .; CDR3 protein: CSARDFGLRQETQYF; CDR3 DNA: TGCAGTGCTAGAGATTTCGGGCTACGGCAAGAGACCCAGTACTTC
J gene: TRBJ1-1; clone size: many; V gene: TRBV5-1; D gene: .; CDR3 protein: CASSSRGGAEAFF; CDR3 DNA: TGCGCCAGCAGCTCGCGGGGTGGCGCTGAAGCTTTCTTT
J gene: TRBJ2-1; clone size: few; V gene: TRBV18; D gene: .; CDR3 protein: CASSPQGSGWFRNEQFF; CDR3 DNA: TGTGCCAGCTCACCACAGGGAAGCGGTTGGTTTAGGAATGAGCAGTTCTTC
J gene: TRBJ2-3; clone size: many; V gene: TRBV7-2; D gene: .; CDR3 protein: CASSSVGGISTDTQYF; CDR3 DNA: TGTGCCAGCAGCTCAGTAGGGGGTATAAGCACAGATACGCAGTATTTT
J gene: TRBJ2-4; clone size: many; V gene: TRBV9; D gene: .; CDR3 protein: CASSALLEPDLNIQYF; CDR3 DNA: TGTGCCAGCAGCGCTCTCTTAGAACCTGACCTTAACATTCAGTACTTC
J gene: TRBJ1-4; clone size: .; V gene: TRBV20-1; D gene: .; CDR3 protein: CSASPGLGWEKLFF; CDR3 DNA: TGCAGTGCTAGTCCGGGGCTAGGCTGGGAAAAACTGTTTTTT
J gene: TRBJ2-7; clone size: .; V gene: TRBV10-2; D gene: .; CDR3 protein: CASSGQGLYEQYF; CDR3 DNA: TGCGCCAGCAGTGGGCAGGGACTCTACGAGCAGTACTTC
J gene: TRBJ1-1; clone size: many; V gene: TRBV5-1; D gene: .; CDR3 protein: CASSPQGNTEAFF; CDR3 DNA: TGCGCCAGCAGCCCCCAGGGGAACACTGAAGCTTTCTTT
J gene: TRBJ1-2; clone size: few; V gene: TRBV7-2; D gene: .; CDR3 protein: CASTRIPPIYGYTF; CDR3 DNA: TGTGCCAGCACCCGAATACCGCCCATTTATGGCTACACCTTC
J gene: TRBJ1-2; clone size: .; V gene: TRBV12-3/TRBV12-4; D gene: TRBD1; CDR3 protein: CASSLGLTGKPYGYTF; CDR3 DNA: TGTGCCAGCAGTTTAGGTCTGACAGGGAAGCCCTATGGCTACACCTTC
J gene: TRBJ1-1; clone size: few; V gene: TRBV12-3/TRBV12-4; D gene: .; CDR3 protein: CASSLGRTGTEAFF; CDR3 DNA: TGTGCCAGCAGTTTAGGCCGGACGGGCACTGAAGCTTTCTTT
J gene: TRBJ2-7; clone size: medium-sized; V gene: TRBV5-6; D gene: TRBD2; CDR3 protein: CASRRLAEPYEQYF; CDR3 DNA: TGTGCCAGCAGAAGACTAGCGGAGCCCTACGAGCAGTACTTC
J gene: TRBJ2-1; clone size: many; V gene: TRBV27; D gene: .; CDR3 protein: CASSSTGEQFF; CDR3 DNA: TGTGCCAGCAGTTCTACGGGTGAGCAGTTCTTC
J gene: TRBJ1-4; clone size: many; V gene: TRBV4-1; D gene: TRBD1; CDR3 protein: CASSRGQVGVSRNEKLFF; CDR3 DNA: TGCGCCAGCAGCCGGGGACAGGTGGGTGTGTCCAGGAATGAAAAACTGTTTTTT
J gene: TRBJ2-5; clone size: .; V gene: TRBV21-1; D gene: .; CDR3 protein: CASSKADRGETQYF; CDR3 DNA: TGTGCCAGCAGCAAAGCCGACAGGGGGGAGACCCAGTACTTC
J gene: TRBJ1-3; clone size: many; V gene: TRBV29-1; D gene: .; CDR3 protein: CSVHTGDRNTIYF; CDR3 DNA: TGCAGCGTTCACACGGGGGATAGAAACACCATATATTTT
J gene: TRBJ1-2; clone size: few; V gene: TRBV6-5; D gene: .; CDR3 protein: CASSYRLGLGGYTF; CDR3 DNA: TGTGCCAGCAGTTACCGCCTTGGGCTTGGTGGCTACACCTTC
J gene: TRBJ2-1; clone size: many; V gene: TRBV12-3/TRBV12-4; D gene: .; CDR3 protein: CASSLTGFSANNEQFF; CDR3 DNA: TGTGCCAGCAGTTTGACAGGATTTTCCGCCAACAATGAGCAGTTCTTC
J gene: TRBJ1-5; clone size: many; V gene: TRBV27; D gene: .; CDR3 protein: CANLAGVNQPQHF; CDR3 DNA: TGTGCCAACTTGGCAGGGGTAAATCAGCCCCAGCATTTT
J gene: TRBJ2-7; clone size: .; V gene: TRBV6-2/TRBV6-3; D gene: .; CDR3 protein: CATRAGADSYEQYF; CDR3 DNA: TGTGCCACCCGCGCCGGGGCGGACTCCTACGAGCAGTACTTC
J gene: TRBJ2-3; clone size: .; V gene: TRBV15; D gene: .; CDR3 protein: CATSSWTASTDTQYF; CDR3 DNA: TGTGCCACCAGCAGCTGGACAGCTAGCACAGATACGCAGTATTTT
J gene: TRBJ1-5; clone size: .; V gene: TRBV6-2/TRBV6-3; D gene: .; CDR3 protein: CASRRDFSNQPQHF; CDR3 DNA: TGTGCCAGCAGGAGGGACTTTAGCAATCAGCCCCAGCATTTT